The next 29 T cell receptor beta chains were all read from a single sample in a study of T cell responses to AZD1222 COVID-19 vaccine. Clones were sequenced by immunoSEQ multiplex PCR, and TCRdb holds only the in-frame ones, with some missing. In the table there are about 160,000 clones, under 95% of which are singletons. The specimen was peripheral blood, collected 28 days after the second AZD1222 dose. The receptors come from an adult who received the AZD1222 COVID-19 vaccine.

The rearrangement uses TRBV5-1 and TRBJ2-3; 8 nucleotides match TRBD2. The CDR3 totals 16 residues. V was clipped by 4 bases and J by 0 bases; unmatched bases: 7. Germline V gives CDR1 SGHRS, CDR2 YFSETQ. CDR3: CASSRGAGGSTDTQYF. CDR3 nucleotide sequence: TGCGCCAGCAGCCGGGGGGCGGGAGGAAGCACAGATACGCAGTATTTT.

The chain couples TRBV18 to TRBJ2-2; 7 nucleotides align to TRBD1. The CDR3 totals 15 residues. J gave up 2 bases and V 3 bases, and 3 bases lay outside the gene matches. From germline, CDR1 is KGHSH and CDR2 LQKENI. The CDR3 sequence: CASSPAGGNTGELFF. The CDR3 bases are TGTGCCAGCTCACCCGCAGGGGGTAACACCGGGGAGCTGTTTTTT.

This chain links TRBV18 with TRBJ2-3, with D possibly being TRBD1 (6 bases). Trimming took 2 bases from V and 0 from J, leaving 12 bases between them. The CDR3 is 16 amino acids. Germline loops: CDR1 KGHSH, CDR2 LQKENI. The CDR3 is CASSPSRDTSTDTQYF. The DNA of the CDR3 is TGTGCCAGCTCACCATCCCGGGACACTAGCACAGATACGCAGTATTTT.

The gene calls are TRBV28 and TRBJ2-3; TRBD2 matches 7 bases. The CDR3 is 15 residues long. Trimming cost V 5 bases and J 8 bases; bases outside gene matches: 13. Germline CDR1 and CDR2: MDHEN and SYDVKM. CDR3 protein: CASSGAGTRQGTQYF. The CDR3 bases are TGTGCCAGCAGTGGAGCGGGAACGCGGCAAGGTACGCAGTATTTT.

This clone occurred once. J is TRBJ1-2 and V is TRBV15; a possible D gene is TRBD1 (5 bases). V lost 1 base to trimming and J lost 7 bases, with 10 bases between them. Germline V gives CDR1 LNHNV, CDR2 YYDKDF (reference sequence). The CDR3 is 13 amino acids. The CDR3: CATSRVGLAGYTF. CDR3 DNA sequence: TGTGCCACCAGCAGAGTGGGGCTGGCTGGCTACACCTTC.

About this clone itself: A read error may account for a junction end that differs from germline. The chain is built from TRBV4-1 and TRBJ2-7, with 14 positions matching TRBD2. The CDR3 is 13 residues long. The germline CDR1 and CDR2 sequences are MGHRA and YSYEKL. CDR3 sequence: CASSQEEGLAGDF. The DNA for the CDR3 is TGCGCCAGCAGCCAAGAGGAGGGACTAGCGGGAGACTTC.

In DNA form, the CDR3 reads TGTGCCAGCAGTTCCAACAGGGGGACCTACAATGAGCAGTTCTTC. Translation gives CASSSNRGTYNEQFF. This chain joins TRBV28 and TRBJ2-1, with 8 bases matching TRBD1. The V gene's germline CDR1 is MDHEN and CDR2 SYDVKM. The CDR3 contains 15 residues. V dropped 4 bases and J dropped 2; count of bases not matched to a gene: 4.

This clone has only one observation. The chain carries TRBV7-3 and TRBJ1-1, with 7 positions matching TRBD1. The CDR3 is made up of 15 amino acids. The V gene end was trimmed by 5 bases and the J gene end by 6 bases; junction bases not matched to a gene: 12. The germline V gene encodes CDR1 SGHTA and CDR2 FQGTGA. DNA of the CDR3: TGTGCCAGCAGCATCCAGGGACAGCCCAGGTCTGAAGCTTTCTTT. Encoded protein: CASSIQGQPRSEAFF. Looking up the rest from reference TRBV7-3 and TRBJ1-1 gives the full variable domain: GAGVSQTPSNKVTEKGKYVELRCDPISGHTALYWYRQSLGQGPEFLIYFQGTGAADDSGLPNDRFFAVRPEGSVSTLKIQRTERGDSAVYLCASSIQGQPRSEAFFGQGTRLTVV.

This rearrangement joins TRBV18 to TRBJ1-5; no reliable D call. CDR1 and CDR2 (germline): KGHSH, LQKENI. Trimming took off 2 bases at V and 1 base at J, with 6 bases between the two ends. CDR3 size: 14 residues. CDR3 bases: TGTGCCAGCTCACCAGAGGCCAGCAATCAGCCCCAGCATTTT. Translating it yields CASSPEASNQPQHF.

The V gene is TRBV21-1, the J gene TRBJ1-1. TRBV21-1 has pseudogene status. This CDR3 has 16 residues. The CDR3 nucleotides read TGTGCCAGCCGTGGGGGAGAACGCGGGGGGAACACTGAAGCTTTCTTT. It translates to CASRGGERGGNTEAFF.

The J gene is TRBJ2-2, the V gene TRBV7-9; 10 bases are a match to TRBD1. The CDR3 is 15 residues long. Looked up from germline, CDR1 is SEHNR and CDR2 is FQNEAQ (reference sequence). Unmatched junction bases numbered 4, after V lost 4 bases and J lost 5 bases. CDR3 protein: CASSSGTGDTGELFF. The CDR3 DNA reads as TGTGCCAGCAGCTCCGGGACAGGGGATACCGGGGAGCTGTTTTTT.

The rearrangement links TRBV18 to TRBJ2-5, with TRBD2 matching 10 bases. Germline lookup yields CDR1 KGHSH and CDR2 LQKENI. Unmatched junction bases numbered 6, after V lost 0 bases and J lost 5 bases. This CDR3 comprises 16 residues. The CDR3 sequence is CASSPPVAGGRETQYF. The CDR3 DNA is TGTGCCAGCTCACCACCGGTAGCGGGAGGAAGGGAGACCCAGTACTTC.

The chain combines TRBV27 with TRBJ1-5; D may be TRBD1 (6 bases). Trimming took off 4 bases at V and 6 bases at J, with 19 bases between the two ends. CDR3 length equals 16 residues. Germline CDR1 MNHEY, CDR2 SMNVEV (reference sequence). For the CDR3, the DNA is TGTGCCAGCAGTTCCCTAGAGGGGGGGCGGGGTCAGCCCCAGCATTTT. Translated: CASSSLEGGRGQPQHF.

The rearrangement links TRBV6-5 to TRBJ2-7; TRBD1 matches 8 bases. With V trimmed by 11 bases and J by 2 bases, 5 bases remained unmatched. Germline V gene lookup returns CDR1 MNHEY and CDR2 SVGAGI. The CDR3 totals 12 residues. Here the CDR3 DNA reads TGTGCCGCCTCGACAGGGGCCTACGAGCAGTACTTC. Translated, it gives CAASTGAYEQYF.

The chain combines TRBV3-1 (or the pseudogene TRBV3-2) with TRBJ1-1, with D hard to call. Germline loops: CDR1 LGHDT, CDR2 YNNKEL (reference sequence). The CDR3 extends over 14 amino acids. The ends were cut back, 6 bases at V and 2 bases at J, with 13 bases in the middle. This CDR3 is CASSPSRVNTEAFF. CDR3 in DNA: TGTGCCAGCAGTCCCAGTAGGGTCAACACTGAAGCTTTCTTT.

The rearrangement uses TRBV18 and TRBJ1-1; possibly TRBD1 for D (6 bases). Trimming took 5 bases from V and 3 from J, leaving 16 bases between them. This CDR3 is 15 amino acids long. Germline CDR1 and CDR2: KGHSH and LQKENI. The CDR3 coding sequence is TGTGCCAGCTCAATACCAGGGGCGGGAGACACTGAAGCTTTCTTT. Residues: CASSIPGAGDTEAFF.

The chain combines TRBV6-2 or TRBV6-3 with TRBJ2-7; D unclear. Per germline, CDR1 MNHEY and CDR2 SVGEGT. This CDR3 comprises 14 residues. Trimming took off 7 bases at V and 2 bases at J, with 15 bases between the two ends. The CDR3 here is CASTPPPGTYEQYF. The CDR3 nucleotides read TGTGCCAGCACCCCCCCACCTGGAACCTACGAGCAGTACTTC.

This chain links TRBV4-2 with TRBJ2-7; the D gene is possibly TRBD1 (5 bases). Germline lookup yields CDR1 LGHNA and CDR2 YNFKEQ. The CDR3 extends over 12 amino acids. Between the trimmed V and J ends, which lost 0 bases and 6 bases, there was a span of 6 bases. This CDR3 reads CASSQDRGEQYF. CDR3 nucleotides: TGTGCCAGCAGCCAAGATAGGGGCGAGCAGTACTTC.

The chain links TRBV5-1 to TRBJ2-7; D not certain. Germline V CDR1 and CDR2: SGHRS, YFSETQ. Trimming took 0 bases from V and 4 from J, leaving 2 bases between them. The CDR3 contains 11 residues. CDR3 nucleotide sequence: TGCGCCAGCAGCTTGGAGTACGAGCAGTACTTC. Encoded protein: CASSLEYEQYF.

Here the CDR3 DNA reads TGTGCCAGCTCACCACTTGGGACAGGGGACACTGAAGCTTTCTTT. Encoded protein: CASSPLGTGDTEAFF. This chain connects TRBV18 to TRBJ1-1; 10 bases fit TRBD1. CDR1 and CDR2 from the germline V gene are KGHSH and LQKENI. Trimming removed 1 base from V and 3 bases from J; junction bases left unmatched: 2. The CDR3 is made up of 15 amino acids.

The chain combines TRBV6-2 or TRBV6-3 with TRBJ1-5, with TRBD1 as a possible D gene (5 bases). Trimming removed 4 bases at V and 3 bases at J, with 10 bases between. Germline lookup yields CDR1 MNHEY and CDR2 SVGEGT. This CDR3 is 14 amino acids long. CDR3 protein: CASSSDSFNQPQHF. Here the CDR3 DNA reads TGTGCCAGCAGTTCCGACAGCTTCAATCAGCCCCAGCATTTT.

In its sample, this clone was seen once. The genes are TRBV6-5 and TRBJ1-1; D not certain. Germline CDR1 MNHEY, CDR2 SVGAGI. The V end was cut by 5 bases, the J end by 3 bases, with 13 bases between. There are 14 residues in the CDR3. CDR3 DNA sequence: TGTGCCAGCAGTAGGACTTCCGGAGACACTGAAGCTTTCTTT. Residues: CASSRTSGDTEAFF.

The chain employs TRBV10-2 and TRBJ2-7; 9 bases match TRBD1. The CDR3 is 15 residues long. Per germline, CDR1 WSHSY and CDR2 SAAADI. The J segment lost 4 bases and the V segment lost 6 bases, leaving 10 bases of the junction unmatched. CDR3 loop: CASRPGTGRGYEQYF. The CDR3 DNA sequence: TGCGCCAGCAGACCCGGGACAGGGAGGGGGTACGAGCAGTACTTC.

The rearrangement joins TRBV30 to TRBJ1-2; D remains ambiguous. V was clipped by 6 bases and J by 1 base, with 9 bases between them. Per the germline V gene, CDR1 is GTSNPN and CDR2 is SVGIG (reference sequence). CDR3 size: 12 residues. CDR3 in amino acids: CACLTDNYGYTF. CDR3 nucleotides: TGTGCCTGCCTAACGGATAACTATGGCTACACCTTC.

This chain joins TRBV5-1 and TRBJ2-7; D perhaps matches TRBD1 (6 bases). CDR1 and CDR2 from the germline V gene are SGHRS and YFSETQ. There are 13 residues in the CDR3. Deletions cut 4 bases from V and 0 bases from J, with 8 bases between. This CDR3 is CASSRDNSYEQYF. The CDR3 nucleotides are TGCGCCAGCAGCCGGGACAACTCCTACGAGCAGTACTTC.

In this sample, this clone turned up once. The chain recombines TRBV19 with TRBJ1-4; 9 positions agree with TRBD1. This CDR3 spans 16 amino acids. V gave up 4 bases and J gave up 7 bases; unmatched junction bases: 10. Germline values: CDR1 LNHDA, CDR2 SQIVND (reference sequence). CDR3 sequence reads: CASSTRTGGLTEKLFF. CDR3 coding DNA: TGTGCCAGTAGTACTCGAACAGGGGGCTTAACTGAAAAACTGTTTTTT.

The rearrangement links TRBV4-3 to TRBJ1-1; possibly TRBD1 for D (5 bases). The CDR3 contains 15 residues. CDR1 is LGHNA, CDR2 YSLEER, per germline. V lost 1 base and J lost 1, with 10 bases in between. The CDR3 coding sequence is TGCGCCAGCAGCCAAGTTGTAGGACAGAACACTGAAGCTTTCTTT. Amino acids: CASSQVVGQNTEAFF.

The rearrangement links TRBV7-6 to TRBJ1-5, with 7 bases matching TRBD1. The trim removed 5 bases at V and 11 bases at J, leaving 12 bases unmatched. Germline CDR1 SGHVS, CDR2 FNYEAQ. There are 14 residues in the CDR3. CDR3 loop: CASSTGTALFAQHF. CDR3 DNA: TGTGCCAGCAGCACCGGGACAGCCCTTTTTGCCCAGCATTTT.

The sample holds one count of this clone. CDR3 protein: CASSLTPPGNEQFF. CDR3 in DNA: TGTGCCAGCAGCTTGACGCCCCCGGGGAATGAGCAGTTCTTC. V gene TRBV5-8 combines with J gene TRBJ2-1; the D gene is possibly TRBD2 (5 bases). The germline V gene has CDR1 SGHTS and CDR2 YDEGEE. Deletions cut 1 base from V and 7 bases from J, with 12 bases between. The CDR3 is made up of 14 amino acids.